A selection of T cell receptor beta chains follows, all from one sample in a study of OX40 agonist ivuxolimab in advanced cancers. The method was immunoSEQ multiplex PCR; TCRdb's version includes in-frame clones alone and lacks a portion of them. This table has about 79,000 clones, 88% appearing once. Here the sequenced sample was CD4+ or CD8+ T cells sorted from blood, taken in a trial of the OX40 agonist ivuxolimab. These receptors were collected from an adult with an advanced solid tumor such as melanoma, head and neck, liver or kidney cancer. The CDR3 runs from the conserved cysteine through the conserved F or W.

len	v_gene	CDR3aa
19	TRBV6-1	CASSENVDFWGIESYEQYF
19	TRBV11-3	CASSLDRRDRGGKRTEAFF
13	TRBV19	CASSIPGAGGYTF
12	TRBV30	CAWTGGITEAFF
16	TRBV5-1	CASSLESSGSTDTQYF
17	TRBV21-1	CASSYPPAEGALMEQYF
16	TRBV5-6	CASSLGGGTHYNEQFF
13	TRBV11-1	CASSLGGGETQYF
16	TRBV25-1	CASSDSRTGETQPQHF
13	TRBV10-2	CASSESAGGTQYF
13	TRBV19	CASSQGQEAFQYF
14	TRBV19	CASDQQGFNQPQHF
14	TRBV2	CASSTRGEAGELFF
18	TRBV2	CASSNTLQGGLVNTEAFF
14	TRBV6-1	CASSARRGSYEQYF
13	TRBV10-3	CAISPTLNTEAFF
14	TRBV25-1	CASSEREARETQYF
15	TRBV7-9	CASSLGLAGLQEQFF
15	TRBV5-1	CASSRAGDPTDTQYF
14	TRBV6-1	CASGDRGLTDTQYF
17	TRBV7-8	CASSLSGWRGLGNTIYF
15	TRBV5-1	CASSLGGSGGNEQFF
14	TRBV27	CASSLYRGPYEQYF
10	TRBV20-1	CSARGTEAFF
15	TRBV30	CAWSVRRDRGYEQYF
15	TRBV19	CASSIGGTTYNEQFF
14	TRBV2	CASSEGALSYEQYF
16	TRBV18	CASSPGTAYSNQPQHF
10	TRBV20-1	CSARTGEQFF
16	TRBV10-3	CAISSSSGRGQETQYF
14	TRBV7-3	CASSSGQGLETQYF
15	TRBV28	CASTALAGGMETQYF
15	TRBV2	CASSPQSSGANVLTF
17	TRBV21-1	CASSNLAGVDSYNEQFF
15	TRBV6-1	CASSFSGTGTDTQYF
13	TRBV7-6	CASREAGGGTQYF
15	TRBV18	CASSRASGGPETQYF
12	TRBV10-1	CASSRGDYEQYF
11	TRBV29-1	CSVDEVDEQFF
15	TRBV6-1	CASREGLAGGYEQFF
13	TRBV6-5	CASRINPGLDQFF
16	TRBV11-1	CASSVQQGLATGELFF
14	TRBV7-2	CASSLSRGRETQYF
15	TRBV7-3	CASSRDSMSSYEQYF
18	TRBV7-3	CASSPPRSATYSNQPQHF
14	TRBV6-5	CASSYWVDTGELFF
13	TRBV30	CAWISGNTDTQYF
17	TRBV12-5	CASGLITLAGLPYEQYF
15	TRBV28	CASSFRAVTNYGYTF
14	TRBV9	CASSVSGSNNEQFF
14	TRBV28	CASSSGSTLGEQYF
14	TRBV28	CASSLLAGNYGYTF
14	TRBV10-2	CASIRNLEDTEAFF